This section outlines one T cell receptor beta chain sequence together with its context. This CDR3 is 15 amino acids long. Germline lookup yields CDR1 SGHKS and CDR2 YYEKEE (reference sequence). Trimming shortened V by 4 bases and J by 0 bases, and 13 bases separated the two germline ends. This entry belongs to a study of OX40 agonist ivuxolimab in advanced cancers. Study in general: Ivuxolimab, which patients received intravenously every 2 weeks, was dosed at 0.01 to 10 mg/kg. Having had anti-PD-1, anti-PD-L1 or anti-CTLA-4 therapy before was allowed, and approximately 40% had some. Each dose-escalation patient presented with hepatocellular carcinoma, melanoma, renal cell or head and neck cancer.

Blood specimens came from baseline, cycle 4 day 1, and cycle 7 day 1. Sequencing was performed with immunoSEQ multiplex PCR; in TCRdb, only in-frame clones are kept and a portion is missing. The table has about 80,000 clones, just over 85% seen once. The sequencing here drew on CD4+ or CD8+ T cells sorted from blood, taken in a trial of the OX40 agonist ivuxolimab. The receptor comes from an adult with an advanced solid tumor such as melanoma, head and neck, liver or kidney cancer. The chain couples TRBV5-5 to TRBJ1-2; the D gene is possibly TRBD1 (6 bases). In DNA, the CDR3 is TGTGCCAGCAGCCCGACGACAGGTACTAACTATGGCTACACCTTC. It specifies CASSPTTGTNYGYTF.